This T cell receptor (beta chain) comes out of a study of beta chain features in type 1 diabetes. The isolated RNA, all of it, was reverse transcribed, so expressed TCRB transcripts were what got sequenced. This table comes from immunoSEQ multiplex PCR, and its TCRdb copy is limited to in-frame clones, with some not included. This repertoire shows around 250,000 clones, approximately 13% found once; its top ten account for roughly 0.019%. The table lists this clone with a few counts. Its antigen is not known. Study observations and caveats: A moderate, significant TCRB CDR3 shortening appeared in type 1 diabetes across four CD4+ subsets.

The CDR3 has 16 amino acids. V gave up 5 bases and J gave up 4 bases; unmatched junction bases: 13. Germline loops: CDR1 GTSNPN, CDR2 SVGIG (reference sequence). This receptor was taken from a man aged 25 to 45 with type 1 diabetes. V is TRBV30 and J is TRBJ2-3; TRBD2 agrees at 9 bases. The sequenced sample was naive CD4+ T cells from blood. CDR3 bases: TGTGCCTGGGCGAAAGGGGCTAGCGGGAATGCAGATACGCAGTATTTT. Protein product: CAWAKGASGNADTQYF.